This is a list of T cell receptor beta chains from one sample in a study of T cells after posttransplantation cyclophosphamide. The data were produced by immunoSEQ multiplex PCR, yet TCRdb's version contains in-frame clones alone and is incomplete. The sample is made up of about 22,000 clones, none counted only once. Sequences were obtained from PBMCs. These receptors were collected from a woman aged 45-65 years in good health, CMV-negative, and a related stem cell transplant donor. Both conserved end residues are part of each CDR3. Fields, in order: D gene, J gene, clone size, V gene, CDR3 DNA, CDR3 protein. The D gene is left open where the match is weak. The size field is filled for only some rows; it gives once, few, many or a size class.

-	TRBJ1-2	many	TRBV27	TGTGCCAGCAGTTTAGAGGGAAGCCGATACCTCAACTATGGCTACACCTTC	CASSLEGSRYLNYGYTF
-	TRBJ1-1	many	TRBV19	TGTGCCAGTAATGTTGGGCGAGTGGACACTGAAGCTTTCTTT	CASNVGRVDTEAFF
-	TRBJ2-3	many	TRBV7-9	TGTGCCAGCAGCTTAGATGGCGGCCAGGGTCCGGATACGCAGTATTTT	CASSLDGGQGPDTQYF
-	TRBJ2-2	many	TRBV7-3	TGTGCCAGCAGCTATTGGACGGGGTTCACCGGGGAGCTGTTTTTT	CASSYWTGFTGELFF
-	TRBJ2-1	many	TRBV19	TGTGCCAGTAGAAGGCCCGGCGGGAATGAGCAGTTCTTC	CASRRPGGNEQFF
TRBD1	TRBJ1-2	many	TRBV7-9	TGTGCCAGCAGCTTATCGACAGGGAGATCCTATGGCTACACCTTC	CASSLSTGRSYGYTF
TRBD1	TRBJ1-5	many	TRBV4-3	TGCGCCAGCAGCCAGGGACAGGGAGGGAATCAGCCCCAGCATTTT	CASSQGQGGNQPQHF
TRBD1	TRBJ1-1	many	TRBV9	TGTGCCAGCAGCGCACTAGCAGGGGGCCGGACTGAAGCTTTCTTT	CASSALAGGRTEAFF
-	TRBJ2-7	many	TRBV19	TGTGCCAGTAGTATATCGGGATCGGGAATGTACGAGCAGTACTTC	CASSISGSGMYEQYF
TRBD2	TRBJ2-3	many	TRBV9	TGTGCCAGCTCTCGGGGCGGGGGGGCCTCCAAACGCACAGATACGCAGTATTTT	CASSRGGGASKRTDTQYF
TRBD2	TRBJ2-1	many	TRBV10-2	TGCGCCAGCAGGGGACTAGCGGGAGGGCCCGATGAGCAGTTCTTC	CASRGLAGGPDEQFF
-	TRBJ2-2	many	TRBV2	TGTGCCAGCAGGGGACTCGGGCGACAGACCGGGGAGCTGTTTTTT	CASRGLGRQTGELFF
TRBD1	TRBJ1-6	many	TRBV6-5	TGTGCCAGCAGTTACGAGGACAGGGGGCGTTCACCCCTCCACTTT	CASSYEDRGRSPLHF
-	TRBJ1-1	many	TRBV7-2	TGTGCCAGCAGCCCCAGGGTCACTGAAGCTTTCTTT	CASSPRVTEAFF
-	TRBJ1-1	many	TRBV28	TGTGCCAGCAGTTTCGAGGGTAGGAACACTGAAGCTTTCTTT	CASSFEGRNTEAFF
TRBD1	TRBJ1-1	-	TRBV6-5	TGTGCCAGCAGTACCCGGACAGGGGCAGTTGAAGCTTTCTTT	CASSTRTGAVEAFF
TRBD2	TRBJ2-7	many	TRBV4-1	TGCGCCAGCAGCCAAGTAGGGCTAGCGGGGGCCTACGAGCAGTACTTC	CASSQVGLAGAYEQYF
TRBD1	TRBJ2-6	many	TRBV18	TGTGCCAGCTCGCAGACAGGGGATGGGGCCAACGTCCTGACTTTC	CASSQTGDGANVLTF
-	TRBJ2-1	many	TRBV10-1	TGCGCCAGCATCGACCCGGCGGACTCCTACAATGAGCAGTTCTTC	CASIDPADSYNEQFF
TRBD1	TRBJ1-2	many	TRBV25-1	TGTGCCAGCAGTGAATCTCCAGGGGGCGAGGGCTACACCTTC	CASSESPGGEGYTF
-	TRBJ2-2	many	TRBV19	TGTGCCAGTAGTATCCGGCTAGCTTCAGGTGGGGCCGGGGAGCTGTTTTTT	CASSIRLASGGAGELFF
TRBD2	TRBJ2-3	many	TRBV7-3	TGTGCCAGCAGGTCCGCGACTAGCATCTCAGATACGCAGTATTTT	CASRSATSISDTQYF
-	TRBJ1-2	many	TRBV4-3	TGCGCCAGCAGCCAAGCAACAGGGCAGAACTATGGCTACACCTTC	CASSQATGQNYGYTF
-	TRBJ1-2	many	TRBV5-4	TGTGCCAGCAGCTCTAACTTACAGGGTCCGTACTATGGCTACACCTTC	CASSSNLQGPYYGYTF
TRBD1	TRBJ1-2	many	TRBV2	TGTGCCAGCAGTTACGGACAGGGGGCTAACTATGGCTACACCTTC	CASSYGQGANYGYTF
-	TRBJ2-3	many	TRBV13	TGTGCCAGCAGCCAGGGGGGCCTAGGAGATACGCAGTATTTT	CASSQGGLGDTQYF
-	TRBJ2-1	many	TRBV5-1	TGCGCCAGCACCCTTCCGGGAGCTGGATATGAGCAGTTCTTC	CASTLPGAGYEQFF
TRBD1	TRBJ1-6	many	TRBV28	TGTGCCAGCATTCGGGACAGCTGGAATTCACCCCTCCACTTT	CASIRDSWNSPLHF
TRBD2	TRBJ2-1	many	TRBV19	TGTGCCAGTAGTACCTCGATGGGATCCAGCGGGGGGGTCAATGAGCAGTTCTTC	CASSTSMGSSGGVNEQFF
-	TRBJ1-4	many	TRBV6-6	TGTGCTGGCCGCAATGCCAATGAAAAACTGTTTTTT	CAGRNANEKLFF
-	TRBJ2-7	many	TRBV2	TGTGCCAGCAGTCCTGGACTAGCAGGGGGTGTGCAGTACTTC	CASSPGLAGGVQYF
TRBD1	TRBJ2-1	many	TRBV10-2	TGCGCCAGCAGTGTTAGGACAGGGACTTCTAGGAATGAGCAGTTCTTC	CASSVRTGTSRNEQFF
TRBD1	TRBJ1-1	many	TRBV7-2	TGTGCCAGCAGCCCGAGACAGGGGGGGACTGAAGCTTTCTTT	CASSPRQGGTEAFF
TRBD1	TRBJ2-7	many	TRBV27	TGTGCCAGCAGTTTTCGACCCCCCGGGACAGGGGTTTACGAGCAGTACTTC	CASSFRPPGTGVYEQYF
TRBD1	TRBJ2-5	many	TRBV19	TGTGCCAGTAGTCCCCGTGGACAGGGGGTAGGAGAGACCCAGTACTTC	CASSPRGQGVGETQYF
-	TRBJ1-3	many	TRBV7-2	TGTGCCAGCAGCTTAGATTGGGCATCTGGAAACACCATATATTTT	CASSLDWASGNTIYF
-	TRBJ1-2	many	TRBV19	TGTGCCAGTAGTAGGTCGGGGGGGCTCTATGGCTACACCTTC	CASSRSGGLYGYTF
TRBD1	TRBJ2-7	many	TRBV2	TGTGCCAGCCAAGGGACAGGGGAATACGAGCAGTACTTC	CASQGTGEYEQYF
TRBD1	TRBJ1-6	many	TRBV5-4	TGTGCCAGCAGCTTGGGGGGACAGGGGATAAGTGTTGGCTCACCCCTCCACTTT	CASSLGGQGISVGSPLHF
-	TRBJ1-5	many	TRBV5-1	TGCGCCAGCAGCTTGGACGGTAGCAATCAGCCCCAGCATTTT	CASSLDGSNQPQHF
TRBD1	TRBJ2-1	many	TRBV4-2	TGTGCCAGCAGCCAAGGGGACAGGGACTACAATGAGCAGTTCTTC	CASSQGDRDYNEQFF
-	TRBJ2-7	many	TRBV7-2	TGTGCCAGCAGCTTAAAGTCCCAGGGCCTATTGCAGTACTTC	CASSLKSQGLLQYF
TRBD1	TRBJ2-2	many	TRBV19	TGTGCCAGTTCGACAGGGGATAACACCGGGGAGCTGTTTTTT	CASSTGDNTGELFF
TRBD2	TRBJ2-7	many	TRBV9	TGTGCCAGCAGTGAAGGTAGCGGGAAAGGATCCTACGAGCAGTACTTC	CASSEGSGKGSYEQYF
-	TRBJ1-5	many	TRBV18	TGTGCCAGCTCACCAATGAGGGCAGTCAATCAGCCCCAGCATTTT	CASSPMRAVNQPQHF
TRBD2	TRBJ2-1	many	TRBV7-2	TGTGCCAGCAGCTTCGGGAGGGCCAGGTATGGAGGCAATGAGCAGTTCTTC	CASSFGRARYGGNEQFF
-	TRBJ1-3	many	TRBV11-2	TGTGCCAGCAGCTTAAACTCAGGGTTCGGAAACACCATATATTTT	CASSLNSGFGNTIYF
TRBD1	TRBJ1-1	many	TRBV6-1	TGTGCCAGCACCTGGAACCCAGGGGGCACTGAAGCTTTCTTT	CASTWNPGGTEAFF
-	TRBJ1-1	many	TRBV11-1	TGTGCCAGCAGCCGATATGAGACAATGAACACTGAAGCTTTCTTT	CASSRYETMNTEAFF
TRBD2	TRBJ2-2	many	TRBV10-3	TGTGCCACCGCAATGGGGGGGGTTGGAACCGGGGAGCTGTTTTTT	CATAMGGVGTGELFF
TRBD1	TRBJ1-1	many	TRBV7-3	TGTGCCAGCAGCTTAATAGGCGAGGGGGCCGGGAACACTGAAGCTTTCTTT	CASSLIGEGAGNTEAFF
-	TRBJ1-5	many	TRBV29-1	TGCAGCGTGGGGGGTCCTAATCACCCCCAGCATTTT	CSVGGPNHPQHF
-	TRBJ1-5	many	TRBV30	TGTGCCTGGAGTGAGGGGGTTGGCAATCAGCCCCAGCATTTT	CAWSEGVGNQPQHF